This TCR beta chain was profiled in a study of Graves' ophthalmopathy and Graves' hyperthyroidism. With a duration under 3 months, ophthalmopathy in the donors showed moderate-to-severe activity, CAS ≥3 and NOSPECS ≥4. The study excluded patients with other autoimmune diseases, uncontrolled infections, pregnancy or lactation. Clinical symptoms, serum thyroxine, TRAb, thyroid ultrasound and orbital computed tomography were relied on for diagnosis. Germline V gene data show CDR1 as LNHNV and CDR2 as YYDKDF (reference sequence). V was pared by 3 bases and J by 2 bases, with 16 bases between. This CDR3 has 16 residues. TCR beta CDR3 amplification used RNA transcripts. HTBI primers primed a first-round RT-PCR, and a second-round multiplex PCR followed. TCRdb re-called the multiplex PCR reads through MiXCR, storing one row per CDR3 protein. Of hundreds of thousands of distinct CDR3 sequences in the sample, approximately 40% were seen once.

The source material was peripheral blood. This TCR was recovered from an adult man with Graves' ophthalmopathy. V usage is TRBV15 and J usage is TRBJ1-2, with D possibly being TRBD1 (6 bases). As DNA, the CDR3 is TGTGCCACCAGCAGCCAAGCGGGGAGGGGGAACTATGGCTACACCTTC. Translated, it gives CATSSQAGRGNYGYTF.